The next 10 T cell receptor beta chains were all read from a single sample in a study of neurological immune-mediated disorders. TCRdb analysed the 5' RACE reads with MiXCR anew, one entry per CDR3 protein. Among about 18,000 distinct CDR3 sequences listed, 3.5% were seen once. Sequencing was carried out using CD8+ T cells from blood. These receptors were taken from a woman in her forties in good health.

Many counts were recorded for this clonotype. The chain joins TRBV7-9 to TRBJ2-7; 9 bases are shared with TRBD1. Trimming removed 5 bases from V and 2 bases from J; junction bases left unmatched: 10. CDR1 is SEHNR, CDR2 FQNEAQ, per germline (reference sequence). CDR3 size: 16 residues. The CDR3 is CASSTWTGVYPYEQYF. CDR3 nucleotides: TGTGCCAGCAGCACTTGGACAGGGGTGTACCCCTACGAGCAGTACTTC.

This clonotype occurred many times. The chain links TRBV28 to TRBJ2-7; D not certain. The CDR3 consists of 14 residues. Germline V CDR1 and CDR2: MDHEN, SYDVKM. Trimming cost V 5 bases and J 4 bases, with 15 bases left between them. The CDR3 nucleotides are TGTGCCAGCAGTACTCCGGGCTCAGCTTACGAGCAGTACTTC. Its protein is CASSTPGSAYEQYF. The full variable domain, its missing parts supplied by reference TRBV28 and TRBJ2-7, is DVKVTQSSRYLVKRTGEKVFLECVQDMDHENMFWYRQDPGLGLRLIYFSYDVKMKEKGDIPEGYSVSREKKERFSLILESASTNQTSMYLCASSTPGSAYEQYFGPGTRLTVT.

This clonotype was counted at least ten times. V usage is TRBV7-6 and J usage is TRBJ1-3; D might be TRBD1 (6 bases). Germline CDR1 is SGHVS and CDR2 is FNYEAQ. CDR3 length: 15 amino acids. Trimming left V 5 bases short and J 4 bases short, with 15 bases between. The CDR3 region has the DNA TGTGCCAGCAGCCCTAGGGGGGATGTCGGAAACACCATATATTTT. Translation: CASSPRGDVGNTIYF.

This clonotype was seen repeatedly, ten times or more. The chain is built from TRBV29-1 and TRBJ2-7; D is possibly TRBD1 or TRBD2 (6 bases each). The V end lost 2 bases, the J end lost 2 bases, and 16 bases lay between the germline ends. The CDR3 consists of 15 residues. The germline V gene has CDR1 SQVTM and CDR2 ANQGSEA. The CDR3 sequence: CSVELKKGGAYEQYF. CDR3 coding DNA: TGCAGCGTTGAACTGAAAAAGGGGGGAGCCTACGAGCAGTACTTC.

This rearrangement joins TRBV9 to TRBJ2-1, with TRBD1 as a possible D gene (6 bases). Trimming took 0 bases from V and 7 from J, leaving 14 bases between them. The germline CDR1 and CDR2 sequences are SGDLS and YYNGEE. The CDR3 extends over 15 amino acids. For the CDR3, the DNA is TGTGCCAGCAGCGTAGAAGGCACAGGGACGAATGAGCAGTTCTTC. This codes for CASSVEGTGTNEQFF.

The table lists this clonotype with many counts. The rearrangement uses TRBV12-3 or TRBV12-4 and TRBJ2-3; TRBD1 agrees at 8 bases. Trimming cost V 3 bases and J 4 bases; bases outside gene matches: 0. The CDR3 spans 13 residues. This chain's CDR3 is CASSLTGADTQYF. The CDR3 DNA reads as TGTGCCAGCAGTTTGACAGGGGCAGATACGCAGTATTTT.

This clonotype was observed many times. This sequence joins TRBV10-3 and TRBJ2-7; tentatively, D is TRBD2 (6 bases). The V and J ends lost 0 bases and 2 bases respectively, with 14 bases between them. This CDR3 has 16 amino acids. CDR1 and CDR2 (germline): ENHRY, SYGVKD. CDR3 DNA sequence: TGTGCCATCAGTGAGTCCCCAGGCGGGATAACCTACGAGCAGTACTTC. This encodes CAISESPGGITYEQYF.

This clonotype was detected ten times or more. The rearrangement links TRBV4-1 to TRBJ2-3; D might be TRBD2 (5 bases). Trimming took 0 bases from V and 5 from J, leaving 15 bases between them. This CDR3 has 16 residues. Germline loops: CDR1 MGHRA, CDR2 YSYEKL. CDR3 DNA sequence: TGCGCCAGCAGCCAAGATCCGCACCAAGGAGGAGATACGCAGTATTTT. Translation gives CASSQDPHQGGDTQYF.

This clonotype was seen repeatedly, ten times or more. This rearrangement joins TRBV6-2 or TRBV6-3 to TRBJ1-5; 7 bases are shared with TRBD1. CDR3 size: 14 residues. CDR1 and CDR2 from the germline V gene are MNHEY and SVGEGT. Trimming removed 5 bases from V and 4 bases from J; junction bases left unmatched: 5. The CDR3 DNA sequence: TGTGCCAGCAGTAAAGACAGGGAGAATCAGCCCCAGCATTTT. Encoded protein: CASSKDRENQPQHF.

This clonotype appeared many times. The chain employs TRBV5-1 and TRBJ2-7; TRBD1 matches 8 bases. The CDR3 has 15 amino acids. Germline CDR1 is SGHRS and CDR2 is YFSETQ. V gave up 2 bases and J gave up 1 base; unmatched junction bases: 5. This CDR3 is CASSFGQGASYEQYF. DNA for the CDR3: TGCGCCAGCAGCTTTGGCCAGGGGGCATCCTACGAGCAGTACTTC.